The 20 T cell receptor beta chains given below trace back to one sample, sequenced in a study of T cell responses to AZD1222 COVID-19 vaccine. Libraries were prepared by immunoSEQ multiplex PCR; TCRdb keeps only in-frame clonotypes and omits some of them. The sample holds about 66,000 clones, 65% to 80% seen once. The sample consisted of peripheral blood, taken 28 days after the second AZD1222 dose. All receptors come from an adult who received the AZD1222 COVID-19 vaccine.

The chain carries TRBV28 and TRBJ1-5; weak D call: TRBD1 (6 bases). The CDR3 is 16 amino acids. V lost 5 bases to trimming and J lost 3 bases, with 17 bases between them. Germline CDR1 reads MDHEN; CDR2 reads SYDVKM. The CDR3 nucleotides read TGTGCCAGCAGTATTCCGGTACAGGGTATCAATCAGCCCCAGCATTTT. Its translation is CASSIPVQGINQPQHF.

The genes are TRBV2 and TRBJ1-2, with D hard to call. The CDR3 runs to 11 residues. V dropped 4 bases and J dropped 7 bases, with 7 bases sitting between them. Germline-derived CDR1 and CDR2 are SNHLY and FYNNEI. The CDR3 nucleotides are TGTGCCAGCAGTGTGACGAGTGGCTACACCTTC. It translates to CASSVTSGYTF. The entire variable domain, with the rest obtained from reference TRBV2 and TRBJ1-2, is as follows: EPEVTQTPSHQVTQMGQEVILRCVPISNHLYFYWYRQILGQKVEFLVSFYNNEISEKSEIFDDQFSVERPDGSNFTLKIRSTKLEDSAMYFCASSVTSGYTFGSGTRLTVV.

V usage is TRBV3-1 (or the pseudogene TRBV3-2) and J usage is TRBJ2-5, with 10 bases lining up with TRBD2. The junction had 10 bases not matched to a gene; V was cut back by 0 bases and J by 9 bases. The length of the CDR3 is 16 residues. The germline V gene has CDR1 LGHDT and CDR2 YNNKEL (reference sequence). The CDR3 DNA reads TGTGCCAGCAGCCAAGATCTGTCAGCGGGGGGGCGTTCCCAGTACTTC. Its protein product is CASSQDLSAGGRSQYF.

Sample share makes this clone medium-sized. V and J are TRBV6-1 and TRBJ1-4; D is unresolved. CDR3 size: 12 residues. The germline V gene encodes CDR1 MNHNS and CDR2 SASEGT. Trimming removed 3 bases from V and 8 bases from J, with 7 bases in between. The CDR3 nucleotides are TGTGCCAGCAGTGACCAGACAGAAAAACTGTTTTTT. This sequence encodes CASSDQTEKLFF.

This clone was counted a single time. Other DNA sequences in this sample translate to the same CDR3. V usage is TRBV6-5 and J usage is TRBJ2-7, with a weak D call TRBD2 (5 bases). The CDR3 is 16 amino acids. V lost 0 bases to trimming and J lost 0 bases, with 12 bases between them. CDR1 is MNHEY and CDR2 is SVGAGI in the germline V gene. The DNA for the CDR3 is TGTGCCAGCAGTTACTCGGGCGGGTTCAGCTCCTACGAGCAGTACTTC. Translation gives CASSYSGGFSSYEQYF.

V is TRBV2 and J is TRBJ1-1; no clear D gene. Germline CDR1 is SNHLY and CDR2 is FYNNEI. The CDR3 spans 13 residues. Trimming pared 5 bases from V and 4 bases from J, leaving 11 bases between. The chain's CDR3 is CASSSGLTTEAFF. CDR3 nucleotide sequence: TGTGCCAGCAGTTCCGGGTTGACCACTGAAGCTTTCTTT.

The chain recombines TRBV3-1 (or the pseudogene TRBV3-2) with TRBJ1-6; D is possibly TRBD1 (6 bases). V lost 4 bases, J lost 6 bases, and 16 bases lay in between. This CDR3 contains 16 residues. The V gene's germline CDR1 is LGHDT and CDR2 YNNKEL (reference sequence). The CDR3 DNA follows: TGTGCCAGCAGCCCGACCGGACAGAGAGTTAATTCACCCCTCCACTTT. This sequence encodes CASSPTGQRVNSPLHF.

The CDR3 reads CASSFRDRNYGYTF. CDR3 bases: TGTGCCAGCAGTTTCCGGGACAGGAACTATGGCTACACCTTC. V usage is TRBV27 and J usage is TRBJ1-2, with 8 bases identical to TRBD1. CDR1 is MNHEY, CDR2 SMNVEV, per germline (reference sequence). Trimming took 3 bases from V and 2 from J; bases not matched to a gene: 2. The CDR3 totals 14 residues.

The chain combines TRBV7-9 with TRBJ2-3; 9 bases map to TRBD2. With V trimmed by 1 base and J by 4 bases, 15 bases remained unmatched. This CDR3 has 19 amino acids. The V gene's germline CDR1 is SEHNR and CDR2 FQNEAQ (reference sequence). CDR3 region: CASSLGSSGGTWGSDTQYF. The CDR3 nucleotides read TGTGCCAGCAGCTTAGGCAGTAGCGGGGGTACCTGGGGCTCAGATACGCAGTATTTT.

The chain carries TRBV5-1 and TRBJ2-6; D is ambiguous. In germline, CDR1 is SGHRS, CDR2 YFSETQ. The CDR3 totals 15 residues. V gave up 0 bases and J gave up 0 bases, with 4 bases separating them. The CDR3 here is CASSLGFSGANVLTF. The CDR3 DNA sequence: TGCGCCAGCAGCTTGGGGTTCTCTGGGGCCAACGTCCTGACTTTC.

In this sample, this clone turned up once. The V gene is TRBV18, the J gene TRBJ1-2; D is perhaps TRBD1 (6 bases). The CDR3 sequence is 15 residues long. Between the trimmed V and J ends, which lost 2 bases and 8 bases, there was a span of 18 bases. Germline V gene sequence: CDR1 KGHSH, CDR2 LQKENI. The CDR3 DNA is TGTGCCAGCTCACCAACCCGGACAGATCCTTGGGGCTACACCTTC. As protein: CASSPTRTDPWGYTF.

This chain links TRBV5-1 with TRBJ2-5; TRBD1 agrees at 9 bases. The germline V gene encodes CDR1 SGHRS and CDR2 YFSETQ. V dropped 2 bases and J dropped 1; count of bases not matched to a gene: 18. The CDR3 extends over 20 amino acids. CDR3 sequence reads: CASSLRDGTGLGGLQETQYF. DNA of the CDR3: TGCGCCAGCAGCTTACGCGACGGGACAGGGTTAGGGGGTCTCCAAGAGACCCAGTACTTC.

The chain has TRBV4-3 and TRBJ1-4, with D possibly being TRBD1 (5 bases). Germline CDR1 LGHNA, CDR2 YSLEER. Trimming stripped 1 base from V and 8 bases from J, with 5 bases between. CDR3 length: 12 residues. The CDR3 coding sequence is TGCGCCAGCAGCCAAGGGGGGGAAAAACTGTTTTTT. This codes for CASSQGGEKLFF.

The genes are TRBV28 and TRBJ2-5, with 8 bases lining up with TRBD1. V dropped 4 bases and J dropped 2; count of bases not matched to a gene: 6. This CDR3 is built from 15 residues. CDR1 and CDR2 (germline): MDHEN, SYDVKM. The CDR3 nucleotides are TGTGCCAGCAGTTCCAGGGGGCAGTTGCAAGAGACCCAGTACTTC. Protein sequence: CASSSRGQLQETQYF.

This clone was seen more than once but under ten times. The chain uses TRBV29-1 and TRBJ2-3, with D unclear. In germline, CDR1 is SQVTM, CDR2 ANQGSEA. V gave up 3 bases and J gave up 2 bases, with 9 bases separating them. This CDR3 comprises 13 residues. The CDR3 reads CSVEIRNTDTQYF. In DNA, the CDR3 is TGCAGCGTTGAGATCAGGAACACAGATACGCAGTATTTT.

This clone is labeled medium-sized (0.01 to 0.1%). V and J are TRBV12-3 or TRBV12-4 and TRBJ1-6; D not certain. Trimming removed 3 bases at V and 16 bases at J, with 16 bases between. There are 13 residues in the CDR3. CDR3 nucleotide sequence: TGTGCCAGCAGTTTTGAAGGCCGTTATGTGCTCCACTTT. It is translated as CASSFEGRYVLHF.

CDR3 amino acids: CASSQAGHGGEAFF. The DNA of the CDR3 is TGTGCCAGCAGCCAGGCCGGACACGGGGGAGAAGCTTTCTTT. The chain recombines TRBV6-5 with TRBJ1-1, with a tentative D call TRBD1 (5 bases). The germline CDR1 and CDR2 sequences are MNHEY and SVGAGI. Trimming removed 6 bases from V and 8 bases from J, with 19 bases in between. The CDR3 consists of 14 residues.

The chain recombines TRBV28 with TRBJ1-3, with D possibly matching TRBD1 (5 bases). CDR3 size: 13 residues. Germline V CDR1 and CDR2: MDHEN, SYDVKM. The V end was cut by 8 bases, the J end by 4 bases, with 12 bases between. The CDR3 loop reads CASDGASGNTIYF. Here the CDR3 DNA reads TGTGCCAGCGATGGGGCATCAGGAAACACCATATATTTT.

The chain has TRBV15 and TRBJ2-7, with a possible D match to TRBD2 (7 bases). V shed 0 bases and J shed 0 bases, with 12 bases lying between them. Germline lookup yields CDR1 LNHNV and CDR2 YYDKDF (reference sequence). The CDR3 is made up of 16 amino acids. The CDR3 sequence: CATSRDRGADSYEQYF. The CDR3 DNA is TGTGCCACCAGCAGAGATCGGGGGGCAGACTCCTACGAGCAGTACTTC. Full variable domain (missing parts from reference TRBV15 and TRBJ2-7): DAMVIQNPRYQVTQFGKPVTLSCSQTLNHNVMYWYQQKSSQAPKLLFHYYDKDFNNEADTPDNFQSRRPNTSFCFLDIRSPGLGDTAMYLCATSRDRGADSYEQYFGPGTRLTVT.

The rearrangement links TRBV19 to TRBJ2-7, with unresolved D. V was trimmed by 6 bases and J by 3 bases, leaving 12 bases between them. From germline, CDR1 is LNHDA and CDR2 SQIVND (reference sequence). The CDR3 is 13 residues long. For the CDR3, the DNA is TGTGCCAGTAGCCTCGATCGAAGCTACGAGCAGTACTTC. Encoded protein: CASSLDRSYEQYF.